The next 18 T cell receptor beta chains were all read from a single sample in a study of blood T cell repertoires in COVID-19. The protocol was immunoSEQ multiplex PCR, while the TCRdb copy is restricted to in-frame clones and leaves out a portion. The data show approximately 260,000 clones, 75% to 95% seen once. Sequences were obtained from PBMCs or T cells enriched from blood (not recorded which). Receptor source: a woman aged 18-29 years who had recovered from COVID-19.

The V gene is TRBV21-1, the J gene TRBJ2-5; TRBD2, the table's D call, lacks a check against the DNA. TRBV21-1 is a pseudogene segment. The CDR3 is 18 amino acids. CDR3: CASSTRGTLFCGQETQYF. CDR3 coding DNA: TGTGCCAGCAGCACCCGGGGTACCCTTTTCTGCGGCCAAGAGACCCAGTACTTC.

The rearrangement joins TRBV6-2 or TRBV6-3 to TRBJ2-7; D is possibly TRBD2 (5 bases). The CDR3 is made up of 17 amino acids. Germline V gene data show CDR1 as MNHEY and CDR2 as SVGEGT. Trimming pared 4 bases from V and 2 bases from J, leaving 21 bases between. DNA of the CDR3: TGTGCCAGCAGTTTTGGACGAGCGGTTCCTTTTCCCTACGAGCAGTACTTC. This codes for CASSFGRAVPFPYEQYF.

This chain joins TRBV5-4 and TRBJ1-2, with a weak D call TRBD1 (5 bases). CDR1 SGHNT and CDR2 YYREEE come from the germline V gene (reference sequence). This CDR3 has 13 residues. Deletions cut 6 bases from V and 3 bases from J, with 12 bases between. CDR3: CASISDNDYGYTF. CDR3 DNA sequence: TGTGCCAGCATATCGGACAATGACTATGGCTACACCTTC.

This rearrangement joins TRBV10-3 to TRBJ2-3, with 8 bases fitting TRBD1. Per the germline V gene, CDR1 is ENHRY and CDR2 is SYGVKD. The CDR3 totals 17 residues. The V gene end was trimmed by 6 bases and the J gene end by 3 bases; junction bases not matched to a gene: 14. The chain's CDR3 is CAIRQGVGQGVTDTQYF. The CDR3 region has the DNA TGTGCCATCAGACAGGGGGTAGGACAGGGAGTTACAGATACGCAGTATTTT.

The genes are TRBV9 and TRBJ1-1; weak D call: TRBD1 (5 bases). The CDR3 sequence is 13 residues long. Trimming took 3 bases from V and 4 from J, leaving 10 bases between them. Germline V gene sequence: CDR1 SGDLS, CDR2 YYNGEE. CDR3 sequence (DNA): TGTGCCAGCAGCGAGGGGTTCGGCACTGAAGCTTTCTTT. The encoded protein is CASSEGFGTEAFF. Drawing the rest from reference TRBV9 and TRBJ1-1, the complete variable domain is DSGVTQTPKHLITATGQRVTLRCSPRSGDLSVYWYQQSLDQGLQFLIQYYNGEERAKGNILERFSAQQFPDLHSELNLSSLELGDSALYFCASSEGFGTEAFFGQGTRLTVV.

The CDR3 nucleotides are TGCGCCAGCAGGAAGGACACTTCGCGGACTGAAGCTTTCTTT. This translates into CASRKDTSRTEAFF. This chain uses TRBV5-1 with TRBJ1-1; a weak D match, TRBD1 (5 bases). V lost 5 bases and J lost 5, with 16 bases in between. CDR1 and CDR2 from the germline V gene are SGHRS and YFSETQ. The CDR3 consists of 14 residues.

This rearrangement joins TRBV9 to TRBJ1-2; 10 nucleotides match TRBD1. The CDR3 sequence is 15 residues long. V lost 4 bases, J lost 5 bases, and 8 bases stayed unmatched. CDR1 is SGDLS, CDR2 YYNGEE, per germline. CDR3 nucleotide sequence: TGTGCCAGCAGCATCAACCGGGACAGGGGTTATGGCTACACCTTC. Translating gives CASSINRDRGYGYTF. Together with reference TRBV9 and TRBJ1-2, the CDR3 gives the full variable domain: DSGVTQTPKHLITATGQRVTLRCSPRSGDLSVYWYQQSLDQGLQFLIQYYNGEERAKGNILERFSAQQFPDLHSELNLSSLELGDSALYFCASSINRDRGYGYTFGSGTRLTVV.

This chain links TRBV5-5 with TRBJ1-2; the D is unclear. The length of the CDR3 is 15 residues. The V end lost 0 bases, the J end lost 2 bases, and 11 bases lay between the germline ends. From germline, CDR1 is SGHKS and CDR2 YYEKEE (reference sequence). The DNA of the CDR3 is TGTGCCAGCAGCTTGGCCAATGAACTGAACTATGGCTACACCTTC. This codes for CASSLANELNYGYTF.

The rearrangement uses TRBV23-1 and TRBJ1-1; D is uncertain. TRBV23-1 carries the ORF label, with uncertain function. V was cut by 5 bases and J by 0 bases, with 7 bases left in between. The CDR3 is 13 amino acids. Here the CDR3 DNA reads TGCGCCAGCAGTGTCCATCTGAACACTGAAGCTTTCTTT. Translation gives CASSVHLNTEAFF.

The chain employs TRBV4-2 and TRBJ1-1; 8 positions match TRBD1. V lost 0 bases and J lost 6; bases outside the gene matches: 6. Germline CDR1 LGHNA, CDR2 YNFKEQ. The CDR3 sequence is 15 residues long. DNA for the CDR3: TGTGCCAGCAGCCAAGACTGGACAGGGTTTGCTGAAGCTTTCTTT. Translated, it gives CASSQDWTGFAEAFF.

This rearrangement joins TRBV27 to TRBJ1-2; tentative D call: TRBD1 (5 bases). Deletions cut 3 bases from V and 4 bases from J, with 15 bases between. This CDR3 has 15 residues. CDR1 and CDR2 (germline): MNHEY, SMNVEV (reference sequence). This CDR3 reads CASSFGHDLSYGYTF. The CDR3 coding sequence is TGTGCCAGCAGTTTTGGACACGACCTTAGCTATGGCTACACCTTC.

This rearrangement joins TRBV28 to TRBJ1-6; D is ambiguous. Germline values: CDR1 MDHEN, CDR2 SYDVKM. The length of the CDR3 is 13 residues. The V gene lost 5 bases and the J gene lost 7 bases, with 9 bases spanning the gap. This CDR3 is CASSPQINSPLHF. The CDR3 DNA reads TGTGCCAGCAGTCCACAGATAAATTCACCCCTCCACTTT.

The chain combines TRBV28 with TRBJ2-3, with 12 bases aligning to TRBD2. Trimming took 10 bases from V and 4 from J; bases not matched to a gene: 6. From germline, CDR1 is MDHEN and CDR2 SYDVKM. This CDR3 is built from 14 residues. CDR3 loop: CATAPSGRADTQYF. Here the CDR3 DNA reads TGTGCCACCGCGCCTAGCGGGAGGGCAGATACGCAGTATTTT.

V is TRBV28 and J is TRBJ1-2; D is uncertain. Trimming took off 1 base at V and 8 bases at J, with 11 bases between the two ends. The germline CDR1 and CDR2 sequences are MDHEN and SYDVKM. The CDR3 totals 13 residues. CDR3 coding DNA: TGTGCCAGCAGTTTATTTCCGGGTAAGGGCTACACCTTC. This encodes CASSLFPGKGYTF.

The V and J genes are TRBV27 and TRBJ2-7; TRBD1 is a possible D gene (6 bases). The CDR3 is 15 residues long. The V gene's germline CDR1 is MNHEY and CDR2 SMNVEV (reference sequence). V was cut by 0 bases and J by 3 bases, with 12 bases left in between. The CDR3 sequence is CASSLSWTELYEQYF. In nucleotides, the CDR3 is TGTGCCAGCAGTTTATCATGGACAGAACTCTACGAGCAGTACTTC.

The J gene is TRBJ2-6, the V gene TRBV10-1, with TRBD1 matching 8 bases. V shed 4 bases, J shed 2 bases, and the junction held 7 bases outside the gene matches. In germline, CDR1 is WNHNN, CDR2 SYGVQD (reference sequence). This CDR3 is built from 17 residues. As DNA, the CDR3 is TGCGCCAGCAGTGCCCAGGACAGGGTCACTGGGGCCAACGTCCTGACTTTC. This gives the protein CASSAQDRVTGANVLTF.

The V and J genes are TRBV6-6 and TRBJ2-7, with D possibly TRBD1 on 5 matching bases. This CDR3 is 16 amino acids long. The germline V gene encodes CDR1 MNHNY and CDR2 SVGAGI (reference sequence). V was trimmed by 7 bases and J by 3 bases, leaving 22 bases between them. In DNA, the CDR3 is TGTGCCAGCACTGGACAACCCCGTTGGGCGGACTACGAGCAGTACTTC. Its translation: CASTGQPRWADYEQYF.

The chain couples TRBV7-3 to TRBJ1-3; D is perhaps TRBD1 (5 bases). Germline lookup yields CDR1 SGHTA and CDR2 FQGTGA. This CDR3 spans 13 amino acids. The V end lost 1 base, the J end lost 8 bases, and 9 bases lay between the germline ends. The CDR3 DNA follows: TGTGCCAGCAGCTTAAACAGGCTAGACACCATATATTTT. Protein sequence: CASSLNRLDTIYF.